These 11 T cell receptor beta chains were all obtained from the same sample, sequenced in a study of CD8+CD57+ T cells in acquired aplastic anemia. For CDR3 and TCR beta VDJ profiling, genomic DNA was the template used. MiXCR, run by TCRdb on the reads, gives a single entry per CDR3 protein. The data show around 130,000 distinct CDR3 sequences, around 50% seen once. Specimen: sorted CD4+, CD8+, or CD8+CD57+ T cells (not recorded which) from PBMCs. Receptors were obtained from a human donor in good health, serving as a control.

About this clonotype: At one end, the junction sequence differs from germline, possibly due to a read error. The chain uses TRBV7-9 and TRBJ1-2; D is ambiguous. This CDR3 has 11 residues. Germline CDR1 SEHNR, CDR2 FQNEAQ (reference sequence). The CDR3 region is CASSQNFGYTF. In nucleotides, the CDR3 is TGTGCCAGCAGTCAAAACTTTGGCTACACCTTC.

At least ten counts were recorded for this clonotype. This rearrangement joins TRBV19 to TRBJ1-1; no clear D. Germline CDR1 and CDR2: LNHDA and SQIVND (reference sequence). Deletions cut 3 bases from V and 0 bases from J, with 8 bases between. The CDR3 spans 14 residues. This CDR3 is CASSIGLVNTEAFF. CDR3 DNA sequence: TGTGCCAGTAGTATTGGGCTTGTGAACACTGAAGCTTTCTTT.

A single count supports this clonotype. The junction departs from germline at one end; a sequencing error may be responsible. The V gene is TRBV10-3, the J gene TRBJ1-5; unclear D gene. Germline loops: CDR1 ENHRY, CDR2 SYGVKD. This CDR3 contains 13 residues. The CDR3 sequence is CTISAEGNQPQHF. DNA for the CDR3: TGTACCATCAGTGCAGAAGGGAATCAGCCCCAGCATTTT.

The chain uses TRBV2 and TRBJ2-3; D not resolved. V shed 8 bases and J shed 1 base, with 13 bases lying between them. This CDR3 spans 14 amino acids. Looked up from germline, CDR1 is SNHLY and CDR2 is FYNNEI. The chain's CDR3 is CASQKEGRTDTQYF. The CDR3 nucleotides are TGTGCCAGCCAAAAGGAAGGGCGCACAGATACGCAGTATTTT.

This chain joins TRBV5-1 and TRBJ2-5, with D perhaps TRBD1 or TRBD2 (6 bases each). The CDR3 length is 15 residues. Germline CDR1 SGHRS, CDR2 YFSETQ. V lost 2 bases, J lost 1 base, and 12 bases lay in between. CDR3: CASSFGGGPQETQYF. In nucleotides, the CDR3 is TGCGCCAGCAGCTTTGGTGGGGGGCCCCAAGAGACCCAGTACTTC.

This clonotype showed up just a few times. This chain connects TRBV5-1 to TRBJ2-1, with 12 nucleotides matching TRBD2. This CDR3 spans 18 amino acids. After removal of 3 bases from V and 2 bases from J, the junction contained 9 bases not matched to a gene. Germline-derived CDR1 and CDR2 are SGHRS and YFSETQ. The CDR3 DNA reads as TGCGCCAGCAGCTCTCCTTCTGGACTAGCGGGGACCTACAATGAGCAGTTCTTC. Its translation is CASSSPSGLAGTYNEQFF.

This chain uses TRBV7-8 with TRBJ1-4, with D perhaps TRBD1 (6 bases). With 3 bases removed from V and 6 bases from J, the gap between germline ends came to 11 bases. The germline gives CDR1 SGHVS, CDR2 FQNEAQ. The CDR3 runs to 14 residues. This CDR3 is CASSLNREDEKLFF. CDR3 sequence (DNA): TGTGCCAGCAGCTTGAACAGGGAGGATGAAAAACTGTTTTTT. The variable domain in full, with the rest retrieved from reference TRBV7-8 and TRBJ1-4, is GAGVSQSPRYKVAKRGQDVALRCDPISGHVSLFWYQQALGQGPEFLTYFQNEAQLDKSGLPSDRFFAERPEGSVSTLKIQRTQQEDSAVYLCASSLNREDEKLFFGSGTQLSVL.

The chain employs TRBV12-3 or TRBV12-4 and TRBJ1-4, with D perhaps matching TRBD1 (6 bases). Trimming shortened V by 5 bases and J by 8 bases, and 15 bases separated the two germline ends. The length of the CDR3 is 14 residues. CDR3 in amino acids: CASSHDRIEEKLFF. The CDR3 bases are TGTGCCAGCAGTCATGACAGGATCGAAGAAAAACTGTTTTTT.

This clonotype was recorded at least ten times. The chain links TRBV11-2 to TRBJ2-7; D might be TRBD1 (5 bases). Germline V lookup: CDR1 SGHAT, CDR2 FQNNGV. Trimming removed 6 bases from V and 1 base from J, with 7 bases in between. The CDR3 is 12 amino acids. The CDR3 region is CASSKGSYEQYF. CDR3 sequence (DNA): TGTGCCAGCAGTAAGGGGTCCTACGAGCAGTACTTC. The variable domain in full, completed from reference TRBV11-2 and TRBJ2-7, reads EAGVAQSPRYKIIEKRQSVAFWCNPISGHATLYWYQQILGQGPKLLIQFQNNGVVDDSQLPKDRFSAERLKGVDSTLKIQPAKLEDSAVYLCASSKGSYEQYFGPGTRLTVT.

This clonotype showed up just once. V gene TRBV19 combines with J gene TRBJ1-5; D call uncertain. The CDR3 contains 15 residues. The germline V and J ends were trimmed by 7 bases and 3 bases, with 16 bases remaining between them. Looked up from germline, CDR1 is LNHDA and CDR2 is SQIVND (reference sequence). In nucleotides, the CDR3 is TGTGCCAGTAACCTCCCGGGCCTCCACAATCAGCCCCAGCATTTT. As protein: CASNLPGLHNQPQHF.

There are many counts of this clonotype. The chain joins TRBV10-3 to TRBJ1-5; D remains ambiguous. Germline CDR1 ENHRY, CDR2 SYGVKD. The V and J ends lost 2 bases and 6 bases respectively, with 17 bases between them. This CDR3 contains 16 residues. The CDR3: CAISEQAATDGQPQHF. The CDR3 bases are TGTGCCATCAGTGAGCAAGCGGCGACCGATGGTCAGCCCCAGCATTTT.